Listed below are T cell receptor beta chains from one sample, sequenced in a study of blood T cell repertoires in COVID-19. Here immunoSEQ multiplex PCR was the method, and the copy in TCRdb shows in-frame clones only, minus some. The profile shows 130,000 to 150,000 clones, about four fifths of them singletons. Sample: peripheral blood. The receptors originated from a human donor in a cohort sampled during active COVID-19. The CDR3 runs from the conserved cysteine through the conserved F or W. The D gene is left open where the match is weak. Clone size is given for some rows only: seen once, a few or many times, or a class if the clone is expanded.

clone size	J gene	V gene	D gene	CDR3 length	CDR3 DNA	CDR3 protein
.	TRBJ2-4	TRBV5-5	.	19	TGTGCCAGCAGCTCCACACGGGCAGGAGGGGTATCGGCCAAAAACATTCAGTACTTC	CASSSTRAGGVSAKNIQYF
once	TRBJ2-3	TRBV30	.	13	TGTGCCTGGAGTGTACCGGACACGGTTACGCAGTATTTT	CAWSVPDTVTQYF
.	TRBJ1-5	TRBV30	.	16	TGTGCCTGGAGTGCAAAGGGCGGGAGGGATAGCCAGCCCCAGCATTTT	CAWSAKGGRDSQPQHF
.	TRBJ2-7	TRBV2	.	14	TGTGCCAGCAGGCGAGAGGGACTGGACCACGAGCAGTACTTC	CASRREGLDHEQYF
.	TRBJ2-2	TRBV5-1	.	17	TGCGCCAGCAGCCCATCCCCGCAGGGAGGGAACACCGGGGAGCTGTTTTTT	CASSPSPQGGNTGELFF
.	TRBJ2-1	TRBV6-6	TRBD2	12	TGTGCCACGGGACTAGCCGACAATGAGCAGTTCTTC	CATGLADNEQFF
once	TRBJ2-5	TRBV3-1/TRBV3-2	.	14	TGTGCCAGCAGCCAAGGGTTTAGTTCGGGGACCCAGTACTTC	CASSQGFSSGTQYF
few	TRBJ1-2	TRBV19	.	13	TGTGCCAGTAGTATAGGTGGGCTCTATGGCTACACCTTC	CASSIGGLYGYTF
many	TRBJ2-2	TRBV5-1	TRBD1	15	TGCGCCAGCAGCTTGGGGACAGGGGTCACCGGGGAGCTGTTTTTT	CASSLGTGVTGELFF
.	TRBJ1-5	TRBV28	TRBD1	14	TGTGCCATCAACGGACAGGTCTCAGGGCAGCCCCAGCATTTT	CAINGQVSGQPQHF
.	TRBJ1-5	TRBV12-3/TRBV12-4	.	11	TGTGCCAGCAGCGCAGGTCAGCCCCAGCATTTT	CASSAGQPQHF
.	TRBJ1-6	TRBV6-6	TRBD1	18	TGTGCCAGCAGTCCGACAGGGATATCGTTAGGATTTGATTCACCCCTCCACTTT	CASSPTGISLGFDSPLHF
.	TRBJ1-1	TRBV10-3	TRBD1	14	TGTGCCATCAAAGGACAGGGTGGGGAGATTGAAGCTTTCTTT	CAIKGQGGEIEAFF
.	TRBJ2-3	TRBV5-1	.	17	TGCGCCAGCAGAATGGCGGAGGGACCCCGGGGCACAGATACGCAGTATTTT	CASRMAEGPRGTDTQYF
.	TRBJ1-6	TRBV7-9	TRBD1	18	TGTGCCAGCAGTCCCGGGACAGTGGGTGACGCCTATAATTCACCCCTCCACTTT	CASSPGTVGDAYNSPLHF
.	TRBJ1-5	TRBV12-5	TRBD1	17	TGTGCTAGTGGTTTGGTAACGGGACAGGGGGGGAATCAGCCCCAGCATTTT	CASGLVTGQGGNQPQHF
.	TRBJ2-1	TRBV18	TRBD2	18	TGTGCCAGCTCCCCAATCCCCGGACTAGCGGGGGGCAACAATGAGCAGTTCTTC	CASSPIPGLAGGNNEQFF
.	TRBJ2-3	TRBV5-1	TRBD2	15	TGCGCCAGCAGCTTTTCTAGCGGGGGGGCGAATACGCAGTATTTT	CASSFSSGGANTQYF
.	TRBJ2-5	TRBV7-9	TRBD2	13	TGTGCCAGCAGCCCCGGGACTAGCGGGCGAGAGTACTTC	CASSPGTSGREYF
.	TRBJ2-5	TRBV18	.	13	TGTGCCAGCTCACCGTCACAGCAAGAGACCCAGTACTTC	CASSPSQQETQYF
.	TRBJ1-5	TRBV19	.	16	TGTGCCAGTAGTATAAGTCAGGGGAGGGTTAATCAGCCCCAGCATTTT	CASSISQGRVNQPQHF
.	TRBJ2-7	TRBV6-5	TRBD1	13	TGTGCCAGCAGCCAGGGACAGCCCTACGAGCAGTACTTC	CASSQGQPYEQYF
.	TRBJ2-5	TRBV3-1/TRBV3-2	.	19	TGTGCCAGCAGCCAAGATACTCGGGTGGGGCTGGACAAGGGGGAGACCCAGTACTTC	CASSQDTRVGLDKGETQYF
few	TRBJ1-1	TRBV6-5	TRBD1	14	TGTGCCAGCAGTTTCGGACAGGGCGGTAGGGAAGCTTTCTTT	CASSFGQGGREAFF
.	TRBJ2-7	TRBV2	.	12	TGTGCCAGCCAGGGTGGAGGGGACGAGCAGTACTTC	CASQGGGDEQYF
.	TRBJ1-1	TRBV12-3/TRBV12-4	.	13	TGTGCCAGCGGAGCCACGGTGGACACTGAAGCTTTCTTT	CASGATVDTEAFF
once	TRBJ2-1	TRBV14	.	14	TGTGCCAGCAGCCTTCATGGACAAAACAATGAGCAGTTCTTC	CASSLHGQNNEQFF